Listed here are 16 T cell receptor beta chains from one sample, sequenced in a study of identical twins. TCRdb itself ran the 5' RACE reads through MiXCR, one entry per CDR3 protein. Of hundreds of thousands of distinct CDR3 sequences in the sample, 5.5% to 6.5% were seen once. The sample comprised naive T cells sorted from blood. The receptors shown here come from a man aged 18 to 35 in good health.

Many counts were recorded for this clonotype. The chain links TRBV11-1 to TRBJ2-1; tentative D call: TRBD1 (7 bases). V lost 4 bases and J lost 0, with 19 bases in between. The CDR3 is 18 amino acids. The germline CDR1 and CDR2 sequences are SGHAT and FQDESV (reference sequence). CDR3 DNA sequence: TGTGCCAGCAGCTGGCCGGAGGGACAGTGGAGCTCCTACAATGAGCAGTTCTTC. Protein: CASSWPEGQWSSYNEQFF.

This clonotype was seen only a few times. The chain carries TRBV7-9 and TRBJ1-3, with a weak D call TRBD1 (6 bases). The CDR3 contains 17 residues. V was cut by 6 bases and J by 0 bases, with 18 bases left in between. Germline V gives CDR1 SEHNR, CDR2 FQNEAQ (reference sequence). The CDR3 is CASSYIPQGYSGNTIYF. The CDR3 DNA is TGTGCCAGCAGTTACATTCCACAGGGATACTCTGGAAACACCATATATTTT.

The chain couples TRBV4-2 to TRBJ2-7; 12 bases agree with TRBD2. The CDR3 contains 15 residues. CDR1 and CDR2 from the germline V gene are LGHNA and YNFKEQ. V shed 0 bases and J 4 bases; nucleotides not matched to a gene: 1. For the CDR3, the DNA is TGTGCCAGCAGCCAAGACCTAGCGGGAGGGTACGAGCAGTACGTC. This encodes CASSQDLAGGYEQYV.

This clonotype was seen at least ten times. This chain uses TRBV4-2 with TRBJ2-2; no clear D gene. The CDR3 spans 17 residues. Germline lookup yields CDR1 LGHNA and CDR2 YNFKEQ. The V and J ends lost 0 bases and 1 base respectively, with 12 bases between them. The CDR3 loop reads CASSQEARQQNTGELFF. In nucleotides, the CDR3 is TGTGCCAGCAGCCAAGAGGCTCGACAACAGAACACCGGGGAGCTGTTTTTT.

This clonotype has ten or more counts. The chain joins TRBV29-1 to TRBJ2-1; D remains unclear. The CDR3 is made up of 14 amino acids. Trimming left V 5 bases short and J 5 bases short, with 16 bases between. In germline, CDR1 is SQVTM, CDR2 ANQGSEA. The CDR3 loop reads CSVQSRLADNEQFF. CDR3 sequence (DNA): TGCAGCGTTCAAAGCCGGTTGGCGGACAATGAGCAGTTCTTC.

This clonotype has more than one count but fewer than ten. The CDR3: CSARSSGGPGYNEQFF. CDR3 sequence (DNA): TGCAGTGCTAGGTCTTCGGGAGGGCCGGGTTACAATGAGCAGTTCTTC. This chain uses TRBV20-1 with TRBJ2-1; TRBD2 agrees at 8 bases. The CDR3 totals 16 residues. Unmatched junction bases numbered 11, after V lost 3 bases and J lost 4 bases. The germline V gene has CDR1 DFQATT and CDR2 SNEGSKA (reference sequence).

The V and J genes are TRBV15 and TRBJ2-1; 7 bases match TRBD1. The V gene end was trimmed by 1 base and the J gene end by 3 bases; junction bases not matched to a gene: 3. The CDR3 length is 15 residues. Germline V gene lookup returns CDR1 LNHNV and CDR2 YYDKDF (reference sequence). The CDR3 DNA follows: TGTGCCACCAGCAGAGCCCGGGACAGCTACAATGAGCAGTTCTTC. The encoded protein is CATSRARDSYNEQFF.

This clonotype was observed many times. The CDR3 sequence is CASSLPGDLYGYTF. In DNA form, the CDR3 reads TGCGCCAGCAGCTTACCAGGGGACCTCTATGGCTACACCTTC. The V and J genes are TRBV5-1 and TRBJ1-2; maybe TRBD1 (6 bases). CDR1 and CDR2 (germline): SGHRS, YFSETQ. V was shortened by 2 bases and J by 4 bases, with 12 bases between the two germline ends. The CDR3 spans 14 residues.

The V gene is TRBV3-1, the J gene TRBJ2-3, with 10 bases fitting TRBD1. Per germline, CDR1 LGHDT and CDR2 YNNKEL (reference sequence). The CDR3 runs 14 residues. The trim removed 5 bases at V and 7 bases at J, leaving 6 bases unmatched. The CDR3 DNA is TGTGCCAGCAGCGACCGGGACAGGGGATATACGCAGTATTTT. Translating gives CASSDRDRGYTQYF.

This clonotype was observed at least ten times. The V call is TRBV6-1, the J call TRBJ2-1, with 9 bases identical to TRBD1. This CDR3 has 15 amino acids. V dropped 6 bases and J dropped 7; count of bases not matched to a gene: 10. The V gene's germline CDR1 is MNHNS and CDR2 SASEGT. Here the CDR3 DNA reads TGTGCCAGCAGGCAACCGGGACAGGGATGGAATGAGCAGTTCTTC. Translation gives CASRQPGQGWNEQFF.

The table lists this clonotype with many counts. The J gene is TRBJ2-3, the V gene TRBV12-3 or TRBV12-4, with a tentative D call TRBD1 (6 bases). This CDR3 has 18 residues. V was shortened by 7 bases and J by 3 bases, with 26 bases between the two germline ends. The CDR3, as DNA: TGTGCCAGCAAAGGGGGTTTTGAGGAGCGATTTTGGACAGATACGCAGTATTTT. It encodes CASKGGFEERFWTDTQYF.

The chain has TRBV4-3 and TRBJ1-3; D is ambiguous. Trimming stripped 1 base from V and 0 bases from J, with 10 bases between. The V gene's germline CDR1 is LGHNA and CDR2 YSLEER. This CDR3 is built from 16 residues. DNA of the CDR3: TGCGCCAGCAGCCAAGGCCGGCACGACTCTGGAAACACCATATATTTT. Translation: CASSQGRHDSGNTIYF.

V is TRBV19 and J is TRBJ2-1; the D gene is possibly TRBD2 (5 bases). CDR1 is LNHDA, CDR2 SQIVND, per germline (reference sequence). Between the trimmed V and J ends, which lost 7 bases and 3 bases, there was a span of 13 bases. This CDR3 has 14 amino acids. Here the CDR3 reads CASTPTGVYNEQFF. CDR3 nucleotides: TGTGCCAGTACCCCCACCGGGGTCTACAATGAGCAGTTCTTC.

This clonotype appeared many times. The gene calls are TRBV10-3 and TRBJ2-3, with no clear D. The germline V gene has CDR1 ENHRY and CDR2 SYGVKD. V gave up 4 bases and J gave up 2 bases, with 7 bases separating them. There are 13 residues in the CDR3. The CDR3 nucleotides are TGTGCCATCAGTGGTCCAAACACAGATACGCAGTATTTT. Its translation: CAISGPNTDTQYF.

The table lists this clonotype with a few counts. This sequence joins TRBV19 and TRBJ2-1, with 7 bases aligning to TRBD2. The CDR3 has 13 residues. Losses at the gene ends were 7 bases for V and 8 bases for J; bases not matched to a gene: 8. Germline CDR1 reads LNHDA; CDR2 reads SQIVND (reference sequence). In DNA, the CDR3 is TGTGCCAGTAAAGAGACTAGCTTCCATGAGCAGTTCTTC. It encodes CASKETSFHEQFF.

This clonotype was detected ten times or more. The V and J genes are TRBV9 and TRBJ2-7, with D perhaps matching TRBD2 (5 bases). The V gene lost 0 bases and the J gene lost 0 bases, with 13 bases spanning the gap. This CDR3 is built from 16 residues. Per the germline V gene, CDR1 is SGDLS and CDR2 is YYNGEE. This CDR3 is CASSVDGNVHSYEQYF. The CDR3 DNA reads as TGTGCCAGCAGCGTAGACGGGAATGTTCACTCCTACGAGCAGTACTTC. Supplemented by reference TRBV9 and TRBJ2-7, the full variable domain reads DSGVTQTPKHLITATGQRVTLRCSPRSGDLSVYWYQQSLDQGLQFLIQYYNGEERAKGNILERFSAQQFPDLHSELNLSSLELGDSALYFCASSVDGNVHSYEQYFGPGTRLTVT.